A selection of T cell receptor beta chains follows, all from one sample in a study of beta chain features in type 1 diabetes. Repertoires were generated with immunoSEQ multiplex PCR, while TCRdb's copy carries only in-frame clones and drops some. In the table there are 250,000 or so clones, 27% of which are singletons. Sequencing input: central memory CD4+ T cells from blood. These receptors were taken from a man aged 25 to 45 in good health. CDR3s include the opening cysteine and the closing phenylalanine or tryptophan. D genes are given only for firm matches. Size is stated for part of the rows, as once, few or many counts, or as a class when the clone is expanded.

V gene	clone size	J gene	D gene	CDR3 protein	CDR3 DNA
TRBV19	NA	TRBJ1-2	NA	CASSRNSLTYGYTF	TGTGCCAGTAGTAGGAACAGCCTTACGTATGGCTACACCTTC
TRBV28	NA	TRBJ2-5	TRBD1	CASSGRQGRTETQYF	TGTGCCAGCAGCGGACGACAGGGGCGTACCGAGACCCAGTACTTC
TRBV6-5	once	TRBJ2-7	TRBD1	CASSIQGGEQYF	TGTGCCAGCAGTATACAGGGGGGAGAGCAGTACTTC
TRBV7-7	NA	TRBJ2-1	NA	CASSASLSYNEQFF	TGTGCCAGCAGCGCCAGCCTCTCCTACAATGAGCAGTTCTTC
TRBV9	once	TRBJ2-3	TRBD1	CASSPAGQGNTQYF	TGTGCCAGCAGCCCAGCGGGACAGGGTAATACGCAGTATTTT
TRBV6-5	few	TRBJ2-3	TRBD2	CASSYGSSGTPDTQYF	TGTGCCAGCAGTTACGGTTCTAGCGGGACCCCAGATACGCAGTATTTT
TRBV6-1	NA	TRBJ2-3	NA	CASNYRPTDTQYF	TGTGCCAGCAACTACCGGCCGACAGATACGCAGTATTTT
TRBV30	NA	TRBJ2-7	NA	CAWRPLRDSYEQYF	TGTGCCTGGAGGCCACTAAGGGATTCCTACGAGCAGTACTTC
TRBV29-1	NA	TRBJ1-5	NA	CSVAGEGNQPQHF	TGCAGCGTTGCAGGGGAAGGCAATCAGCCCCAGCATTTT
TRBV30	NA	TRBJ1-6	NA	CAWSITENSPLHF	TGTGCCTGGAGTATTACAGAAAATTCACCCCTCCACTTT
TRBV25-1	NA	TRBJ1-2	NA	CASSDLVSKTGFGGYTF	TGTGCCAGCAGTGACCTCGTCTCCAAAACAGGGTTTGGAGGCTACACCTTC
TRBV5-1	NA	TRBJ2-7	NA	CASSWGGGTPYEQYF	TGCGCCAGCAGCTGGGGTGGTGGGACCCCCTACGAGCAGTACTTC
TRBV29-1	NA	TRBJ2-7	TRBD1	CSVSSGQGLHEQYF	TGCAGCGTTTCGTCGGGACAGGGATTACACGAGCAGTACTTC
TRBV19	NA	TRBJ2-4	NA	CASSSGQLAKNIQYF	TGTGCCAGTAGTTCGGGGCAGCTAGCCAAAAACATTCAGTACTTC
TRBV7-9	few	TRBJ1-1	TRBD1	CASSVGQYEAFF	TGTGCCAGCAGCGTGGGACAGTATGAAGCTTTCTTT
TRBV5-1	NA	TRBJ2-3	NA	CASSGGRATDTQYF	TGCGCCAGCAGCGGGGGCAGGGCCACAGATACGCAGTATTTT
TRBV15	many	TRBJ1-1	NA	CATSRRSTGTEAFF	TGTGCCACCAGCCGAAGATCCACGGGCACTGAAGCTTTCTTT
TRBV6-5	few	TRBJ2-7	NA	CASSYSPGGRNEQYF	TGTGCCAGCAGTTACTCCCCCGGGGGAAGGAACGAGCAGTACTTC
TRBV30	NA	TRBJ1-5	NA	CAWSTGNGQPQHF	TGTGCCTGGAGCACAGGGAACGGCCAGCCCCAGCATTTT
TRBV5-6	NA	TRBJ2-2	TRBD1	CASSLLGQGNTGELFF	TGTGCCAGCAGCTTGTTAGGACAGGGTAACACCGGGGAGCTGTTTTTT
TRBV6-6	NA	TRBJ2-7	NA	CASSSPVAKSSYEQYF	TGTGCCAGCAGTTCCCCGGTGGCGAAAAGCTCCTACGAGCAGTACTTC
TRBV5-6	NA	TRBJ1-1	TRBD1	CASSLARGRATEAFF	TGTGCCAGCAGCTTGGCCAGGGGGAGGGCCACTGAAGCTTTCTTT
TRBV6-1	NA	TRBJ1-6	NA	CATADNSPLHF	TGTGCCACGGCGGATAATTCACCCCTCCACTTT
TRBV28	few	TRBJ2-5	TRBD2	CASSRGERGGVETQYF	TGTGCCAGCAGTCGGGGCGAGCGGGGTGGGGTAGAGACCCAGTACTTC
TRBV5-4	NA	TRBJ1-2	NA	CASSGRSYGYTF	TGTGCCAGCAGCGGACGGTCCTATGGCTACACCTTC
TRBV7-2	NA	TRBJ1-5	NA	CASSLNSYQPQHF	TGTGCCAGCAGCTTAAACTCGTATCAGCCCCAGCATTTT
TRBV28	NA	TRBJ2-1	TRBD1	CASSPTGTGSYNEQFF	TGTGCCAGCAGTCCTACCGGGACAGGAAGTTACAATGAGCAGTTCTTC
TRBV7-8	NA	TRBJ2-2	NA	CASTPGPTNTGELFF	TGTGCCAGCACCCCAGGGCCGACGAACACCGGGGAGCTGTTTTTT
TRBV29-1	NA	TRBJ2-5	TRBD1	CSVSDRGRETQYF	TGCAGCGTTAGCGACAGGGGGCGAGAGACCCAGTACTTC
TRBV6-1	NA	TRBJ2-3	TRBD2	CASSLLAVSTDTQYF	TGTGCCAGCAGCCTACTAGCGGTGAGCACAGATACGCAGTATTTT
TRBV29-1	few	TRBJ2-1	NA	CSVLNSHEQFF	TGCAGCGTCCTAAATTCCCATGAGCAGTTCTTC
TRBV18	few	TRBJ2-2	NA	CASSPENTGELFF	TGTGCCAGCTCACCAGAGAACACCGGGGAGCTGTTTTTT
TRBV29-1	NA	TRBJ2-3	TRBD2	CSVLPGTSGSADTQYF	TGCAGCGTTCTGCCTGGAACTAGCGGGAGTGCAGATACGCAGTATTTT
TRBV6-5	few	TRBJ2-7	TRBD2	CASSPTSGTGEQYF	TGTGCCAGCAGCCCGACTAGCGGGACGGGCGAGCAGTACTTC
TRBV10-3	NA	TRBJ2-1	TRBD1	CAISKGTGKHNEQFF	TGTGCCATCAGTAAAGGGACAGGGAAACACAATGAGCAGTTCTTC
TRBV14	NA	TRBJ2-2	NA	CASSPTRVTGELFF	TGTGCCAGCAGCCCAACCCGGGTCACCGGGGAGCTGTTTTTT
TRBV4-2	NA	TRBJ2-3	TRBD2	CASSPGGAPDTQYF	TGTGCCAGCAGTCCCGGGGGGGCCCCGGATACGCAGTATTTT
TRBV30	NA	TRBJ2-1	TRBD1	CAWSGGHSGTVDYNEQFF	TGTGCCTGGAGTGGGGGTCATTCCGGGACAGTAGATTACAATGAGCAGTTCTTC
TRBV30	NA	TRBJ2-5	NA	CACQSSRRETQYF	TGTGCCTGCCAATCTAGCCGCCGGGAGACCCAGTACTTC
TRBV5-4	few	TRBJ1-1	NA	CASSWSGNTEAFF	TGTGCCAGCAGCTGGTCCGGGAACACTGAAGCTTTCTTT
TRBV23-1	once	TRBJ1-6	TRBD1	CASSQGDRGKSPLHF	TGCGCCAGCAGCCAGGGGGACAGGGGCAAATCACCCCTCCACTTT
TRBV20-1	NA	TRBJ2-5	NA	CSARSGETQYF	TGCAGTGCTAGAAGTGGGGAGACCCAGTACTTC
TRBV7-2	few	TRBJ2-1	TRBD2	CASSLVSGSGNEQFF	TGTGCCAGCAGCTTAGTTAGCGGGAGCGGCAATGAGCAGTTCTTC
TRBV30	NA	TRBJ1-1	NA	CAWSSAGHTEAFF	TGTGCCTGGAGTTCCGCAGGTCACACTGAAGCTTTCTTT
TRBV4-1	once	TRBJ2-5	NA	CASSRYKGVGETQYF	TGCGCCAGCAGCCGGTATAAGGGCGTAGGAGAGACCCAGTACTTC
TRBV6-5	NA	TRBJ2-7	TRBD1	CASRRQGSYEQYF	TGTGCCAGCAGGAGACAGGGCAGCTACGAGCAGTACTTC
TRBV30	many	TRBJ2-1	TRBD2	CASLGLAGVEQFF	TGTGCCTCCCTCGGACTAGCGGGGGTAGAGCAGTTCTTC
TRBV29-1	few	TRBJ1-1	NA	CSVDGQKNTEAFF	TGCAGCGTTGACGGACAGAAGAACACTGAAGCTTTCTTT
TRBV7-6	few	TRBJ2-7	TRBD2	CASSVGTSGTYEQYF	TGTGCCAGCAGCGTGGGGACTAGCGGAACCTACGAGCAGTACTTC
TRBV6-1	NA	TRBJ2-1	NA	CASSESPLLPLGSYNEQFF	TGTGCCAGCAGTGAAAGCCCTCTACTACCTCTGGGCTCCTACAATGAGCAGTTCTTC
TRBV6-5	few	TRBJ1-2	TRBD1	CASSYGQGSYGYTF	TGTGCCAGCAGTTACGGACAGGGGAGCTATGGCTACACCTTC
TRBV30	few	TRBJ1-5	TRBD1	CAWSFVQGGQPQHF	TGTGCCTGGAGCTTTGTGCAGGGGGGTCAGCCCCAGCATTTT
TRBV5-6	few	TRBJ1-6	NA	CASSLRALNSPLHF	TGTGCCAGCAGCTTGCGGGCCCTTAATTCACCCCTCCACTTT
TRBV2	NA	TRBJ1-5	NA	CASNSWGVYQPQHF	TGTGCCAGCAATTCGTGGGGGGTCTATCAGCCCCAGCATTTT
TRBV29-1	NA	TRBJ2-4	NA	CSVVSEFIQYF	TGCAGCGTTGTTTCAGAGTTCATTCAGTACTTC
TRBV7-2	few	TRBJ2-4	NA	CASSLVHTQGYIQYF	TGTGCCAGCAGCCTCGTTCACACTCAGGGCTACATTCAGTACTTC
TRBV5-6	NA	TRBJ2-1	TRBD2	CASSLGLAGGYNEQFF	TGTGCCAGCAGCTTAGGACTAGCGGGAGGGTACAATGAGCAGTTCTTC
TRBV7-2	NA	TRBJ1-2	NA	CASSPGGVGKVNGYTF	TGTGCCAGCAGCCCCGGTGGCGTCGGGAAGGTAAACGGCTACACCTTC
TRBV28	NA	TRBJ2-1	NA	CASYSPSSYNEQFF	TGTGCCAGCTACTCCCCGAGCTCCTACAATGAGCAGTTCTTC